This T cell receptor (beta chain) was obtained from a study of blood T cell repertoires in COVID-19. In the study overall: From T cells, B-cell-depleted T cells, or PBMCs came the material, which was cDNA or gDNA.

Method: immunoSEQ multiplex PCR; TCRdb's copy keeps in-frame clones and lacks some. The sample records approximately 96,000 clones, roughly 90% being singletons. The V gene lost 1 base and the J gene lost 5 bases, with 14 bases spanning the gap. This CDR3 contains 16 residues. Germline V gives CDR1 MNHEY, CDR2 SVGAGI. The V call is TRBV6-5, the J call TRBJ2-2; D might be TRBD2 (6 bases). Sample: peripheral blood. The sequence derives from a woman of 80 years or more with acute or convalescent COVID-19. The CDR3 DNA follows: TGTGCCAGCAGTTACTTTCCGGGGGAAGCTACCGGGGAGCTGTTTTTT. Protein sequence: CASSYFPGEATGELFF.